Shown below are 3 T cell receptor beta chains from a single sample sequenced in a study of cytomegalovirus exposure and HLA in healthy donors. The study ran its PCR with 60 Vbeta and 13 Jbeta primers. The repertoire was sequenced with immunoSEQ multiplex PCR; TCRdb's copy has only in-frame clones and lacks some. The repertoire holds more than 140,000 clones, with around 80% as singletons. Sequencing was performed on PBMCs. The source of these receptors is a man younger than 30 in good health and CMV-seropositive.

DNA for the CDR3: TGCGCCAGCAGCGCCCGGGACACCCCGGGGGAAAAACTGTTTTTT. Its protein product is CASSARDTPGEKLFF. This chain connects TRBV5-1 to TRBJ1-4; tentatively, D is TRBD1 (6 bases). CDR3 length: 15 residues. Trimming removed 4 bases at V and 8 bases at J, with 18 bases between. Germline assignment: CDR1 SGHRS and CDR2 YFSETQ.

J is TRBJ1-2 and V is TRBV28; D call uncertain. From germline, CDR1 is MDHEN and CDR2 SYDVKM. The CDR3 has 13 residues. Deletions cut 2 bases from V and 5 bases from J, with 9 bases between. CDR3 residues: CASSLVDSYGYTF. CDR3 bases: TGTGCCAGCAGTTTAGTAGATTCTTATGGCTACACCTTC.

In this sample, this clone turned up a few times. The V and J genes are TRBV7-8 and TRBJ1-1; D not resolved. V was shortened by 1 base and J by 1 base, with 13 bases between the two germline ends. CDR1 is SGHVS and CDR2 is FQNEAQ in the germline V gene. The CDR3 runs to 16 residues. CDR3: CASSLVYGRGNTEAFF. DNA for the CDR3: TGTGCCAGCAGCTTAGTCTACGGGAGAGGGAACACTGAAGCTTTCTTT.